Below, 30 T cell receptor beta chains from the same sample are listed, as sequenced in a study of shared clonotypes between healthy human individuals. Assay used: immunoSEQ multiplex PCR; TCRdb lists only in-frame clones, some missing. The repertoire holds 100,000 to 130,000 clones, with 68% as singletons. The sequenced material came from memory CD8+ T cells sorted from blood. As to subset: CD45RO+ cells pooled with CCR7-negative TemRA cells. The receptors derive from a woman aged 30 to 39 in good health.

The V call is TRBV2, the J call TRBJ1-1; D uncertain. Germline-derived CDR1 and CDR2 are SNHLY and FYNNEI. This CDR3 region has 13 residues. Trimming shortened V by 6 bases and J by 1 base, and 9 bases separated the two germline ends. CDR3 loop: CASSAARNTEAFF. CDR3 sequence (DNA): TGTGCCAGCAGCGCCGCTAGGAACACTGAAGCTTTCTTT.

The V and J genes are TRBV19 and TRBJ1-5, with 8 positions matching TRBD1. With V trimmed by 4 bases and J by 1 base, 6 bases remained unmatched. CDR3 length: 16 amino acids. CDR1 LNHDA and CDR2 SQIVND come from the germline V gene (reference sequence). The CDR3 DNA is TGTGCCAGTAGTACCCTCAGGGGGCCGAGCAATCAGCCCCAGCATTTT. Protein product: CASSTLRGPSNQPQHF.

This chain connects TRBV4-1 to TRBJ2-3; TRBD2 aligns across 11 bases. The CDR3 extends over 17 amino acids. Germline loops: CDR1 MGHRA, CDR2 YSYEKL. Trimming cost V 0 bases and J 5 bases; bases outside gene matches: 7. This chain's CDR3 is CASSQEVSGREVDTQYF. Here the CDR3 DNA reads TGCGCCAGCAGCCAAGAGGTTAGCGGGAGGGAGGTAGATACGCAGTATTTT.

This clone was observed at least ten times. The CDR3 loop is CASGLAGVRETQYF. For the CDR3, the DNA is TGTGCCAGCGGACTAGCGGGAGTAAGGGAGACCCAGTACTTC. V and J are TRBV6-6 and TRBJ2-5; 13 nucleotides line up with TRBD2. The CDR3 runs to 14 residues. J was trimmed by 5 bases and V by 8 bases; bases with no gene match: 5. Germline-derived CDR1 and CDR2 are MNHNY and SVGAGI (reference sequence).

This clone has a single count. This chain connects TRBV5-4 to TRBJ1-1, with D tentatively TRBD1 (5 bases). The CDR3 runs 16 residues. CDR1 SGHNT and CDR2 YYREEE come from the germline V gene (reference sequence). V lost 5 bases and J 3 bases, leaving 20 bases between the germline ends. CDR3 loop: CASREGTGRGYTEAFF. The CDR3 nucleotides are TGTGCCAGCAGGGAGGGGACTGGCAGAGGGTACACTGAAGCTTTCTTT.

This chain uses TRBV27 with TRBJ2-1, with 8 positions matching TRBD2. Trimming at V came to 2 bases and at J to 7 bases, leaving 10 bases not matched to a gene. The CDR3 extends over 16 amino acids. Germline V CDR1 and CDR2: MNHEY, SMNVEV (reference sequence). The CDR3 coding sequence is TGTGCCAGCAGTTTACCCCCAGCGGGAGCCAATAATGAGCAGTTCTTC. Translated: CASSLPPAGANNEQFF.

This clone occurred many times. The CDR3 nucleotides are TGTGCCACCAGCAGAGTGACAGGGACTGGGGCCAACGTCCTGACTTTC. Amino acids: CATSRVTGTGANVLTF. This chain joins TRBV15 and TRBJ2-6; 7 nucleotides line up with TRBD1. Germline CDR1 reads LNHNV; CDR2 reads YYDKDF (reference sequence). This CDR3 has 16 amino acids. The V segment lost 1 base and the J segment 2 bases; nucleotides outside the gene matches: 2.

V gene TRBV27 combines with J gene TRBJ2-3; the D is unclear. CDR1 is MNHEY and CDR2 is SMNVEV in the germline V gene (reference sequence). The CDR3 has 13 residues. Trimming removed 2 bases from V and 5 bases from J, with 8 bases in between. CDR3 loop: CASSLIWEDTQYF. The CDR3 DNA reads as TGTGCCAGCAGTTTAATTTGGGAAGATACGCAGTATTTT.

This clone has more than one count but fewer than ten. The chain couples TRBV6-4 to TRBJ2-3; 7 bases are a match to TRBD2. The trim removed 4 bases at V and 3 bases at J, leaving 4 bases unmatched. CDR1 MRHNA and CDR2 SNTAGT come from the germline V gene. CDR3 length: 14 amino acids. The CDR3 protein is CASSAAGETDTQYF. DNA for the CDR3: TGTGCCAGCAGTGCGGCGGGAGAAACAGATACGCAGTATTTT.

CDR3 DNA sequence: TGTGCCTGGAGTGTATCGGCTTGCGGGGAGCTGTTTTTT. Translating gives CAWSVSACGELFF. The rearrangement links TRBV30 to TRBJ2-2; no definite D call. This CDR3 is built from 13 residues. V was cut by 0 bases and J by 7 bases, with 9 bases left in between. The germline V gene encodes CDR1 GTSNPN and CDR2 SVGIG (reference sequence).

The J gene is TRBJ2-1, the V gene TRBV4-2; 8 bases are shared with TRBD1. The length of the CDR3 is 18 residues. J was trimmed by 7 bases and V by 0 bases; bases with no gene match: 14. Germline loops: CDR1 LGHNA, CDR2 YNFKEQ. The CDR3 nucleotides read TGTGCCAGCAGCCAAGATCGGACAGGGAAGGGGTCGGGGAATGAGCAGTTCTTC. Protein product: CASSQDRTGKGSGNEQFF.

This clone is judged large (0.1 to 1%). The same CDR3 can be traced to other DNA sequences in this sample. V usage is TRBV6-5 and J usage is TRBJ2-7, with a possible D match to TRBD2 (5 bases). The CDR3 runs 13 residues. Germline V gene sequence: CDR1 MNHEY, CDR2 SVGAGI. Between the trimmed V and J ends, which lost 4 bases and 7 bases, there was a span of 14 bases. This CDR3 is CASSSGLLGEQYF. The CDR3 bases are TGTGCCAGCAGTTCCGGACTTCTCGGGGAGCAGTACTTC.

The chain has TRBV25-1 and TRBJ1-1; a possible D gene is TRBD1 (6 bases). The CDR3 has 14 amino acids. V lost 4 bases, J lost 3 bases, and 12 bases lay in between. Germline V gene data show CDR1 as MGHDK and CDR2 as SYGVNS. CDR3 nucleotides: TGTGCCAGCAGTGGAGTGACAGGTTACACTGAAGCTTTCTTT. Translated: CASSGVTGYTEAFF.

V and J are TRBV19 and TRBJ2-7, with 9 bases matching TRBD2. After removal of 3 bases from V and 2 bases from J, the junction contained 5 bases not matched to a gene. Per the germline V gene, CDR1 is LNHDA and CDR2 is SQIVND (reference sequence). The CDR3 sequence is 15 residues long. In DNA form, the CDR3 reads TGTGCCAGTAGTATCGAGAGCGGGAGGACCTACGAGCAGTACTTC. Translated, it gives CASSIESGRTYEQYF.

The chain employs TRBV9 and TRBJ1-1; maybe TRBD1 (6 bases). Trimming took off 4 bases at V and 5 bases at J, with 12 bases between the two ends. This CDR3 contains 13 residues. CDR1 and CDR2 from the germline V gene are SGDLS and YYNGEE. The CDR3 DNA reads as TGTGCCAGCAGCACCACAGGGTGGACTGAAGCTTTCTTT. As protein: CASSTTGWTEAFF.

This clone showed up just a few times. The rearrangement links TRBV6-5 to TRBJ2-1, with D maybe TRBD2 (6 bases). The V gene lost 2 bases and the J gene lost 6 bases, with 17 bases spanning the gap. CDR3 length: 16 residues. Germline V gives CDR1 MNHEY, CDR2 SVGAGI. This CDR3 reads CASSYKAGQEGNEQFF. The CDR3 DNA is TGTGCCAGCAGTTACAAAGCCGGCCAGGAGGGCAATGAGCAGTTCTTC.

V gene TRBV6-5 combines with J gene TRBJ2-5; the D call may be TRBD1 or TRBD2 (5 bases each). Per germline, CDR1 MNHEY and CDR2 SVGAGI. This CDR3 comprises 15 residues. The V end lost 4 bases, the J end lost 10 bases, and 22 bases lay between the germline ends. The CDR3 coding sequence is TGTGCCAGCAGTTCGGGACCACACCTAGGTGGAGGCCAGTACTTC. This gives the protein CASSSGPHLGGGQYF.

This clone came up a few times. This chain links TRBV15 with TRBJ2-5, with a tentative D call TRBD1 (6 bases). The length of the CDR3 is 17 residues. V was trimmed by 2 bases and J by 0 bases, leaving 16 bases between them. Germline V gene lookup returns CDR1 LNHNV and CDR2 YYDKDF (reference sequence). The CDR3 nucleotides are TGTGCCACCAGCAGAAAAACCGGGACATCCTACCAAGAGACCCAGTACTTC. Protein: CATSRKTGTSYQETQYF.

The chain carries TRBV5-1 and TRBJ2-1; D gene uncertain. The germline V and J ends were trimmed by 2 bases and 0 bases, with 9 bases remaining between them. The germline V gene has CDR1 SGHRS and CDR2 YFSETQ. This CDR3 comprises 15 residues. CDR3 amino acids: CASSFDTSSYNEQFF. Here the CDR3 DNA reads TGCGCCAGCAGCTTCGACACCAGCTCCTACAATGAGCAGTTCTTC.

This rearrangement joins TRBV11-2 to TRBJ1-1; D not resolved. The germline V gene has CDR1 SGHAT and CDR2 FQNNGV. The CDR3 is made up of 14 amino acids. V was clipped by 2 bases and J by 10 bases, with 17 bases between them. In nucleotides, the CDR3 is TGTGCCAGCAGCTTAATCGAGGTCACCGGGAGAGCTTTCTTT. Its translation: CASSLIEVTGRAFF.

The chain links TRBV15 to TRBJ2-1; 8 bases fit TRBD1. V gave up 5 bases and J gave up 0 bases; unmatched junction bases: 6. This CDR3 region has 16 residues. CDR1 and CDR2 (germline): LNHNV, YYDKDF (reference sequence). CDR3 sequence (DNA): TGTGCCACCAGCGGCGAAACAGGGGGCTCCTACAATGAGCAGTTCTTC. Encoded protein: CATSGETGGSYNEQFF. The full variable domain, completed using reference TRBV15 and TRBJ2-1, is DAMVIQNPRYQVTQFGKPVTLSCSQTLNHNVMYWYQQKSSQAPKLLFHYYDKDFNNEADTPDNFQSRRPNTSFCFLDIRSPGLGDTAMYLCATSGETGGSYNEQFFGPGTRLTVL.

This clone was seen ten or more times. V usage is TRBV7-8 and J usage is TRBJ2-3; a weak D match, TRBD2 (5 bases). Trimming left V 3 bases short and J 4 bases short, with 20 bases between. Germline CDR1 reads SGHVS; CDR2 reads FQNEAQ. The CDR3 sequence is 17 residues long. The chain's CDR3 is CASSLGDFLYPPDTQYF. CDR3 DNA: TGTGCCAGCAGCTTGGGAGACTTCCTTTACCCTCCAGATACGCAGTATTTT. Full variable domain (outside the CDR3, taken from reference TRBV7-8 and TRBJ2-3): GAGVSQSPRYKVAKRGQDVALRCDPISGHVSLFWYQQALGQGPEFLTYFQNEAQLDKSGLPSDRFFAERPEGSVSTLKIQRTQQEDSAVYLCASSLGDFLYPPDTQYFGPGTRLTVL.

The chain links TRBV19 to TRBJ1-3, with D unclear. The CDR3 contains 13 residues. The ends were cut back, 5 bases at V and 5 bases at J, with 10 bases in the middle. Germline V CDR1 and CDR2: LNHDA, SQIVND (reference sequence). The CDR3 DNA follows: TGTGCCAGTAGTTCGGGGAGTCGAAACACCATATATTTT. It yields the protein CASSSGSRNTIYF.

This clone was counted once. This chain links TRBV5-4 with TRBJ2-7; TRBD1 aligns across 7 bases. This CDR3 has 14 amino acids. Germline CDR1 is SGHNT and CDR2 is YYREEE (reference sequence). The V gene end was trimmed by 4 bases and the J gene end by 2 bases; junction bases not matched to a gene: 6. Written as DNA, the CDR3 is TGTGCCAGCAGCCAAGACAGGGCGGCCTACGAGCAGTACTTC. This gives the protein CASSQDRAAYEQYF.

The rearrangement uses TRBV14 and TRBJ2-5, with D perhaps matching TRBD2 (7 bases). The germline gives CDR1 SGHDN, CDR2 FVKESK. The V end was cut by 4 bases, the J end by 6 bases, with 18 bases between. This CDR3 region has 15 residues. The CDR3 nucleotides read TGTGCCAGCAGCCCAACAAGGGGGGGCCGACAGACCCAGTACTTC. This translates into CASSPTRGGRQTQYF.

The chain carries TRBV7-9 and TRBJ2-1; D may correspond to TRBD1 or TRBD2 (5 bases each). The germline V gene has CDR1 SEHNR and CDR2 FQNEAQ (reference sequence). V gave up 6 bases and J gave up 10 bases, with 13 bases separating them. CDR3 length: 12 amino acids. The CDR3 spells CASSLVGREQFF. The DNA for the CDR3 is TGTGCCAGCAGTTTGGTGGGACGGGAGCAGTTCTTC.

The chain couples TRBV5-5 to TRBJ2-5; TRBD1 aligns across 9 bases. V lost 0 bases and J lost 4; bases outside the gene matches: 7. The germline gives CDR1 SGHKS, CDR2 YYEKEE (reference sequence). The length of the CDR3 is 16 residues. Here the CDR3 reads CASSLEQGASPETQYF. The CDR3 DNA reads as TGTGCCAGCAGCTTGGAACAGGGGGCATCACCAGAGACCCAGTACTTC.

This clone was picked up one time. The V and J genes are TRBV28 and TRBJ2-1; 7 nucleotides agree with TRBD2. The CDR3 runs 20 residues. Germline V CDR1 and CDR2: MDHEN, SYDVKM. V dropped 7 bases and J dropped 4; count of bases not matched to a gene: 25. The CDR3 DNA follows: TGTGCCAGCACTCCGAGGGTGGGTCGGAGAGCGGGGACCTTATACAATGAGCAGTTCTTC. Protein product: CASTPRVGRRAGTLYNEQFF.

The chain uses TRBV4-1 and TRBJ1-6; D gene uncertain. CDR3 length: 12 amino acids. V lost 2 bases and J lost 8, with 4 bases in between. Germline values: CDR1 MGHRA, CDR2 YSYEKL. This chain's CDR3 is CASSQFDSPLHF. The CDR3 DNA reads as TGCGCCAGCAGCCAATTTGATTCACCCCTCCACTTT.

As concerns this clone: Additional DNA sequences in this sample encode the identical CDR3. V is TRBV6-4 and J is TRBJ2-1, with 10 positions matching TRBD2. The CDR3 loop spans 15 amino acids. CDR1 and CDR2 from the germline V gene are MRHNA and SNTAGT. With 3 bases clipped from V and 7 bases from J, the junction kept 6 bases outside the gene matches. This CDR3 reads CASSEASGSVNEQFF. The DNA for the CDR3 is TGTGCCAGCAGTGAGGCTAGCGGGAGCGTTAATGAGCAGTTCTTC.